This section outlines one TCR beta chain sequence together with its context. These data belong to a study of CD8+CD57+ T cells in acquired aplastic anemia. Background on the study: Sorted CD4+ and CD8+ cells gave an average of around 3 ug of DNA.

Profiles of TCR beta VDJ and CDR3 were generated from a genomic DNA template. TCRdb recomputed calls from the reads with MiXCR, one row per CDR3 protein. The table shows under 200,000 distinct CDR3 sequences, with roughly 50% occurring only once. Selection for sequencing was limited to patients who had shown CD8+CD57+ cell expansion by flow cytometry. Severe acquired aplastic anemia affected all patients. The study sampled blood from patients who had received no therapy. Germline V lookup: CDR1 DFQATT, CDR2 SNEGSKA (reference sequence). The length of the CDR3 is 16 residues. Unmatched junction bases numbered 14, after V lost 6 bases and J lost 8 bases.

The chain couples TRBV20-1 to TRBJ2-1, with TRBD2 matching 12 bases. The sequenced material came from sorted CD4+, CD8+, or CD8+CD57+ T cells (not recorded which) from PBMCs. The sequence came from a human donor with aplastic anemia. DNA of the CDR3: TGCAGTGCGCCTCGCCAACTAGCGGGGGGCCCTCATGAGCAGTTCTTC. Amino acids: CSAPRQLAGGPHEQFF.